The 32 T cell receptor beta chains presented below share a single source sample, sequenced in a study of blood T cells in healthy people across ages. The second PCR ran roughly 7 to 12 cycles with a sample-barcoded 5' primer and J-beta primers. TCRdb re-analysed the 5' RACE reads in MiXCR, keeping a single row per CDR3 protein. The data contain around 870,000 distinct CDR3 sequences, 25% to 30% of them singletons. The sequenced sample was blood. All receptors derive from a woman older than 75 in good health.

Here the CDR3 DNA reads TGTGCCAGCAGTTCCCGCGGCGGAGGAACGATGAACACTGAAGCTTTCTTT. Translating gives CASSSRGGGTMNTEAFF. The chain uses TRBV25-1 and TRBJ1-1; D unclear. V dropped 5 bases and J dropped 0 bases, with 19 bases sitting between them. CDR3 length equals 17 residues. Germline assignment: CDR1 MGHDK and CDR2 SYGVNS.

This clonotype was detected only a few times. The rearrangement uses TRBV20-1 and TRBJ1-2; the D is unclear. The CDR3 spans 12 residues. Trimming removed 3 bases at V and 8 bases at J, with 13 bases between. Germline V CDR1 and CDR2: DFQATT, SNEGSKA (reference sequence). Here the CDR3 DNA reads TGCAGTGCTAGTCTGGTTATCGGAGGCTACACCTTC. Protein sequence: CSASLVIGGYTF.

V and J are TRBV2 and TRBJ1-1; TRBD1 matches at 8 bases. Germline V gene data show CDR1 as SNHLY and CDR2 as FYNNEI. The CDR3 sequence is 16 residues long. V shed 8 bases, J shed 0 bases, and the junction held 11 bases outside the gene matches. This CDR3 is CASVIGRGLLNTEAFF. CDR3 sequence (DNA): TGTGCCAGCGTAATTGGCAGGGGGCTTCTGAACACTGAAGCTTTCTTT.

This clonotype was recorded many times. This sequence joins TRBV20-1 and TRBJ2-3; 14 bases align to TRBD2. Germline trimming cut 1 base from V and 8 bases from J; bases unmatched to any gene: 2. Germline CDR1 reads DFQATT; CDR2 reads SNEGSKA (reference sequence). The CDR3 contains 14 residues. CDR3 sequence: CSARGTSGGSTQYF. DNA for the CDR3: TGCAGTGCTAGAGGGACTAGCGGGGGGTCTACGCAGTATTTT.

This chain uses TRBV6-2 or TRBV6-3 with TRBJ1-6; D perhaps matches TRBD1 (5 bases). This CDR3 spans 12 amino acids. Trimming stripped 4 bases from V and 10 bases from J, with 8 bases between. Germline V CDR1 and CDR2: MNHEY, SVGEGT. CDR3 in amino acids: CASSWGESPLHF. As DNA, the CDR3 is TGTGCCAGCAGTTGGGGCGAGTCACCCCTCCACTTT.

In this sample, this clonotype turned up a few times. The chain couples TRBV10-3 to TRBJ1-1, with D hard to call. The germline V gene has CDR1 ENHRY and CDR2 SYGVKD. V was shortened by 0 bases and J by 4 bases, with 12 bases between the two germline ends. This CDR3 is built from 15 residues. CDR3: CAISESVGLGTEAFF. CDR3 DNA: TGTGCCATCAGTGAGTCCGTGGGTTTGGGCACTGAAGCTTTCTTT.

As concerns this clonotype: At one end, the junction sequence differs from germline, possibly due to a read error. The chain is built from TRBV4-1 and TRBJ1-4, with TRBD1 as a possible D gene (5 bases). Germline-derived CDR1 and CDR2 are MGHRA and YSYEKL. The CDR3 consists of 15 residues. The CDR3 protein is CASSQAGQFNEKRFF. CDR3 bases: TGCGCCAGCAGCCAAGCAGGGCAGTTTAATGAAAAACGGTTTTTT.

This clonotype has a handful of counts. The chain combines TRBV10-3 with TRBJ1-4; the D is unclear. Germline-derived CDR1 and CDR2 are ENHRY and SYGVKD. The CDR3 is 13 residues long. Trimming stripped 7 bases from V and 6 bases from J, with 12 bases between. The CDR3 DNA reads as TGTGCCATCAAGGGTCTGGGGTATGAAAAACTGTTTTTT. Protein product: CAIKGLGYEKLFF.

V is TRBV6-2 or TRBV6-3 and J is TRBJ1-4; 7 bases match TRBD1. CDR1 MNHEY and CDR2 SVGEGT come from the germline V gene. This CDR3 has 15 residues. With V trimmed by 6 bases and J by 2 bases, 6 bases remained unmatched. Here the CDR3 reads CASSPQQGTNEKLFF. DNA of the CDR3: TGTGCCAGCAGCCCCCAACAGGGGACTAATGAAAAACTGTTTTTT.

V usage is TRBV11-2 and J usage is TRBJ2-7, with a possible D match to TRBD2 (7 bases). The J call may be wrong; the DNA end is better matched by TRBJ2-5. The germline V gene has CDR1 SGHAT and CDR2 FQNNGV. The CDR3 covers 15 residues. CDR3 loop: CASNLRGPFGETQYF. CDR3 coding DNA: TGTGCCAGCAACCTGCGGGGGCCGTTCGGGGAGACCCAGTACTTC.

This clonotype was detected ten times or more. The chain is built from TRBV10-3 and TRBJ2-3, with 9 bases matching TRBD1. Germline trimming cut 4 bases from V and 3 bases from J; bases unmatched to any gene: 8. This CDR3 spans 16 amino acids. The germline V gene has CDR1 ENHRY and CDR2 SYGVKD. CDR3 sequence reads: CAISGTGGSRTDTQYF. The CDR3 bases are TGTGCCATCAGTGGTACAGGGGGCTCTCGAACAGATACGCAGTATTTT.

The rearrangement links TRBV12-3 or TRBV12-4 to TRBJ1-2; perhaps TRBD1 as D (5 bases). This CDR3 spans 15 amino acids. V was cut by 5 bases and J by 3 bases, with 16 bases left in between. The CDR3 bases are TGTGCCAGCAGTCCTGGGGGAAACCCTTACTATGGCTACACCTTC. Translation: CASSPGGNPYYGYTF.

On this clonotype: A single base separates this from a much larger clone, so it may be a read error. V gene TRBV28 combines with J gene TRBJ2-4, with D possibly matching TRBD1 (6 bases). Germline assignment: CDR1 MDHEN and CDR2 SYDVKM. The CDR3 contains 15 residues. The CDR3 nucleotides are TGTGCCAGCAGTGAGATGGTGCAGGGACAATACGAGCAGGACTTC. This encodes CASSEMVQGQYEQDF.

This clonotype was seen just once. A read error may produce the germline difference seen at one junction end. The chain employs TRBV28 and TRBJ2-7; D uncertain. CDR3 length: 13 amino acids. Germline V gene lookup returns CDR1 MDHEN and CDR2 SYDVKM. This chain's CDR3 is CASVRASSYEQYF. The CDR3 DNA sequence: TGCGCCAGCGTCCGGGCTTCTTCCTACGAGCAGTACTTC.

As for this clonotype: A clone one base away is much larger, so this may be a read error. V gene TRBV7-2 combines with J gene TRBJ2-1; a possible D gene is TRBD2 (5 bases). Trimming pared 2 bases from V and 8 bases from J, leaving 25 bases between. The CDR3 runs 18 residues. The germline CDR1 and CDR2 sequences are SGHTA and FQGNSA. This CDR3 reads CASSLPSTRVGRIYEQFF. The CDR3 DNA follows: TGTGCCAGCAGCTTACCCTCCACTAGGGTCGGAAGAATTTATGAGCAGTTCTTC.

This clonotype was seen a handful of times. CDR3 residues: CASSPRRTGGGGYEQYF. Written as DNA, the CDR3 is TGTGCCAGCAGCCCCCGAAGGACAGGGGGCGGCGGGTACGAGCAGTACTTC. The V gene is TRBV16, the J gene TRBJ2-7; 11 bases are shared with TRBD1. V was pared by 4 bases and J by 4 bases, with 12 bases of the junction left unmatched. Germline V gene sequence: CDR1 KGHSY, CDR2 FQNENV. There are 17 residues in the CDR3.

A remark on this clonotype: A much larger clone differs from this one at a single base, so this may be a read error. The chain uses TRBV12-3 or TRBV12-4 and TRBJ2-1, with TRBD1 identical over 7 bases. TRBJ2-7 matches the DNA end more closely, so the J call is doubtful. The CDR3 extends over 17 amino acids. CDR3 sequence reads: CASSLPATGLRYNEQYF. CDR3 in DNA: TGTGCCAGCAGTTTACCTGCGACAGGGTTAAGATACAATGAGCAGTACTTC.

In its sample, this clonotype was seen many times. The gene calls are TRBV6-2 or TRBV6-3 and TRBJ2-7, with a possible D match to TRBD2 (6 bases). The CDR3 extends over 14 amino acids. CDR1 MNHEY and CDR2 SVGEGT come from the germline V gene. The V gene lost 0 bases and the J gene lost 7 bases, with 13 bases spanning the gap. As DNA, the CDR3 is TGTGCCAGCAGTTACTCGGGGGTCGCGGGGGAGCAGTACTTC. This encodes CASSYSGVAGEQYF.

The chain recombines TRBV21-1 with TRBJ2-5; the table calls TRBD2, which could not be checked here. TRBV21-1 is described as a pseudogene. The CDR3 runs to 19 residues. This CDR3 reads CASSFLGDGPPWAHETRYF. The CDR3 coding sequence is TGTGCCAGCAGCTTTTTAGGGGACGGACCACCCTGGGCCCACGAGACCCGGTACTTC.

This clonotype was recorded at least ten times. This chain joins TRBV7-2 and TRBJ2-3, with D possibly matching TRBD1 (5 bases). Germline V gene sequence: CDR1 SGHTA, CDR2 FQGNSA. Trimming shortened V by 0 bases and J by 5 bases, and 6 bases separated the two germline ends. The length of the CDR3 is 13 residues. The chain's CDR3 is CASSLARVDTQYF. CDR3 nucleotides: TGTGCCAGCAGCTTAGCCAGGGTAGATACGCAGTATTTT.

This clonotype was observed a few times. The chain carries TRBV25-1 and TRBJ1-1; D is undetermined. Germline lookup yields CDR1 MGHDK and CDR2 SYGVNS. Trimming shortened V by 10 bases and J by 0 bases, and 15 bases separated the two germline ends. CDR3 length: 14 amino acids. The CDR3 here is CATRTLTVNTEAFF. CDR3 sequence (DNA): TGTGCCACCAGAACGCTGACGGTGAACACTGAAGCTTTCTTT.

This clonotype was counted ten times or more. The rearrangement links TRBV7-9 to TRBJ2-7; D is unclear. The CDR3 has 14 amino acids. V lost 2 bases and J lost 5, with 13 bases in between. CDR1 is SEHNR, CDR2 FQNEAQ, per germline (reference sequence). The CDR3 is CASSLRRRQDEQYF. The CDR3 DNA reads as TGTGCCAGCAGCTTACGCCGGCGTCAGGACGAGCAGTACTTC.

On this clonotype itself: The junction differs from germline at one of its ends, possibly a read error. J is TRBJ2-7 and V is TRBV15, with D tentatively TRBD1 (6 bases). The germline CDR1 and CDR2 sequences are LNHNV and YYDKDF (reference sequence). The CDR3 loop spans 16 amino acids. The CDR3 sequence is CATSRAGQNILREQYF. DNA for the CDR3: TGCGCCACCAGCAGAGCAGGACAGAACATCCTGAGAGAGCAGTACTTC.

The chain employs TRBV6-1 and TRBJ2-1, with 10 bases aligning to TRBD1. Germline V lookup: CDR1 MNHNS, CDR2 SASEGT. The junction had 24 bases not matched to a gene; V was cut back by 0 bases and J by 13 bases. The CDR3 spans 20 residues. CDR3 bases: TGTGCCAGCAGTGAAGCGTTTAGGACAGGGGGGAGAGGAATAAGGGAGACCCAGTTCTTC. It is translated as CASSEAFRTGGRGIRETQFF.

This clonotype was found many times. The V and J genes are TRBV6-2 or TRBV6-3 and TRBJ2-1; 13 positions match TRBD2. CDR1 is MNHEY, CDR2 SVGEGT, per germline. V shed 2 bases, J shed 3 bases, and the junction held 13 bases outside the gene matches. The CDR3 runs 20 residues. CDR3 loop: CASSYPQGLAGRKVYNEQFF. The CDR3 DNA reads TGTGCCAGCAGTTACCCACAGGGACTAGCGGGGAGGAAGGTCTACAATGAGCAGTTCTTC.

This clonotype occurred a few times. The chain couples TRBV7-2 to TRBJ1-2; the D is unclear. Trimming shortened V by 0 bases and J by 7 bases, and 15 bases separated the two germline ends. The CDR3 sequence is 15 residues long. Germline loops: CDR1 SGHTA, CDR2 FQGNSA. The CDR3 loop is CASSLAYLAGTGYTF. CDR3 sequence (DNA): TGTGCCAGCAGCTTAGCGTATTTGGCAGGAACTGGCTACACCTTC. The full variable domain, rest sourced from reference TRBV7-2 and TRBJ1-2, is GAGVSQSPSNKVTEKGKDVELRCDPISGHTALYWYRQSLGQGLEFLIYFQGNSAPDKSGLPSDRFSAERTGGSVSTLTIQRTQQEDSAVYLCASSLAYLAGTGYTFGSGTRLTVV.

The CDR3 nucleotides are TGTGCCAGCAGCCGGCTCGGAGATTACAATGAGCAGTTCTTC. The encoded protein is CASSRLGDYNEQFF. The chain recombines TRBV4-2 with TRBJ2-1; D remains ambiguous. V was clipped by 4 bases and J by 4 bases, with 11 bases between them. The CDR3 contains 14 residues. CDR1 is LGHNA and CDR2 is YNFKEQ in the germline V gene.

This clonotype was recorded at least ten times. The gene calls are TRBV6-2 or TRBV6-3 and TRBJ2-5; no firm D call. Germline assignment: CDR1 MNHEY and CDR2 SVGEGT. This CDR3 is built from 12 residues. V lost 2 bases, J lost 6 bases, and 7 bases lay in between. The CDR3 DNA reads as TGTGCCAGCAGTTACGGTTCTAAGACCCAGTACTTC. Translating gives CASSYGSKTQYF.

This clonotype was observed a few times. The chain couples TRBV7-2 to TRBJ1-1; D gene uncertain. The CDR3 extends over 14 amino acids. CDR1 and CDR2 (germline): SGHTA, FQGNSA. Trimming removed 1 base at V and 1 base at J, with 7 bases between. CDR3 DNA: TGTGCCAGCAGCTTAGACGTTAGGAACACTGAAGCTTTCTTT. This codes for CASSLDVRNTEAFF. The full variable domain, in which reference TRBV7-2 and TRBJ1-1 provide the parts outside the CDR3, is GAGVSQSPSNKVTEKGKDVELRCDPISGHTALYWYRQSLGQGLEFLIYFQGNSAPDKSGLPSDRFSAERTGGSVSTLTIQRTQQEDSAVYLCASSLDVRNTEAFFGQGTRLTVV.

This sequence joins TRBV30 and TRBJ1-1, with a weak D call TRBD1 (5 bases). The germline V gene has CDR1 GTSNPN and CDR2 SVGIG (reference sequence). The CDR3 sequence is 14 residues long. Trimming cost V 2 bases and J 2 bases, with 12 bases left between them. CDR3 region: CAWSTGEGNTEAFF. The CDR3 bases are TGTGCCTGGAGTACAGGAGAGGGTAACACTGAAGCTTTCTTT.

This clonotype was observed at least ten times. This chain connects TRBV5-1 to TRBJ1-2; TRBD1 aligns across 12 bases. This CDR3 has 16 amino acids. V was clipped by 0 bases and J by 2 bases; unmatched bases: 2. CDR1 and CDR2 from the germline V gene are SGHRS and YFSETQ. DNA of the CDR3: TGCGCCAGCAGCTTGGTGGGACAGGGGGCCAACTATGGCTACACCTTC. Its protein is CASSLVGQGANYGYTF.

This sequence joins TRBV4-1 and TRBJ1-2, with D possibly TRBD1 on 5 matching bases. Germline V lookup: CDR1 MGHRA, CDR2 YSYEKL. Trimming pared 4 bases from V and 4 bases from J, leaving 10 bases between. This CDR3 is 13 amino acids long. The CDR3 DNA sequence: TGCGCCAGCAGCCGTTCAGGGACCTATGGCTACACCTTC. This sequence encodes CASSRSGTYGYTF.